The entry that follows covers one T cell receptor beta chain sequence. This sample is part of a study of cytomegalovirus exposure and HLA in healthy donors. The V gene's germline CDR1 is ENHRY and CDR2 SYGVKD. J gave up 1 base and V 7 bases, and 6 bases lay outside the gene matches. CDR3 length: 15 residues. PCR involved 60 Vbeta and 13 Jbeta primers. Methods used by the authors: An analysis performed later counted about 80 million unique TCR beta chains (approximately 10 million of them shared). TCRdb's table, derived via immunoSEQ multiplex PCR, lists solely in-frame clones and lacks some. Clone size and V and J calls were adopted from that table, with D and trimming inferred from the DNA. The sample lists 120,000 or so clones; around 68% were seen once.

The chain employs TRBV10-3 and TRBJ2-1; 8 positions agree with TRBD2. The receptor comes from a man in his forties or fifties in good health and CMV-seropositive. The material sequenced was PBMCs. The DNA for the CDR3 is TGTGCCATCATGATTGTAGCGGGGTCCTACAATGAGCAGTTCTTC. Translation: CAIMIVAGSYNEQFF.